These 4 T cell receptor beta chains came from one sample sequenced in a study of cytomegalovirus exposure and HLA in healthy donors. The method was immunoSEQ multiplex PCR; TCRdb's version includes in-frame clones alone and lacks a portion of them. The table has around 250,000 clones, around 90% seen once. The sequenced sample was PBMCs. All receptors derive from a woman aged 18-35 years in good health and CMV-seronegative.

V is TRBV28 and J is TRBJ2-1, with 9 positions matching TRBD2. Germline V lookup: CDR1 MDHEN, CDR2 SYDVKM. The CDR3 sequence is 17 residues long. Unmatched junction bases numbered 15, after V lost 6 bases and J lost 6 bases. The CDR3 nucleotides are TGTGCCAGCAGCCCTAATAAGGCGGGGGGGCGGCCCAATGAGCAGTTCTTC. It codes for CASSPNKAGGRPNEQFF.

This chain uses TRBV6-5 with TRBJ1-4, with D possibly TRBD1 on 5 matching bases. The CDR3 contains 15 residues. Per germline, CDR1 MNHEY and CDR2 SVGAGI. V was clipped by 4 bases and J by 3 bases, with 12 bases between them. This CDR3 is CASSSSTDPNEKLFF. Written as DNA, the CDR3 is TGTGCCAGCAGTTCCTCGACAGATCCTAATGAAAAACTGTTTTTT.

CDR3 in amino acids: CASTKSGNSNQPQHF. CDR3 DNA sequence: TGTGCCAGCACCAAAAGCGGTAATAGCAATCAGCCCCAGCATTTT. This chain uses TRBV28 with TRBJ1-5; D unresolved. In germline, CDR1 is MDHEN, CDR2 SYDVKM. Trimming left V 7 bases short and J 0 bases short, with 13 bases between. This CDR3 has 15 residues.

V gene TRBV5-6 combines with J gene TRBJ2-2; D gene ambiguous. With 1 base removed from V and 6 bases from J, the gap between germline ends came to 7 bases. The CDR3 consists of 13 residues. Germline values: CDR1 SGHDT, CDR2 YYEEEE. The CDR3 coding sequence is TGTGCCAGCAGCTTGTTAGTCGCCGGGGAGCTGTTTTTT. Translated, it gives CASSLLVAGELFF.